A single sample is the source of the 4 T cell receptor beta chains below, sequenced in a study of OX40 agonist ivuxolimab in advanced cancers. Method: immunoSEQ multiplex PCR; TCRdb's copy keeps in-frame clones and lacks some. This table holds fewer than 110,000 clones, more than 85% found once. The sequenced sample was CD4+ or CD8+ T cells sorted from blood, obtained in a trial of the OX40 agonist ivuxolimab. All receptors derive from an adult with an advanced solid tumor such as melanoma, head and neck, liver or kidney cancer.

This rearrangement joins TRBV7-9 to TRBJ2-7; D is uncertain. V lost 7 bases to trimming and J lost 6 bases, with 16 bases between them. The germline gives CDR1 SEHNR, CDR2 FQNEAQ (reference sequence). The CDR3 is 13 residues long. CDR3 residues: CASNTGMGGEQYF. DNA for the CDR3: TGTGCCAGCAACACCGGTATGGGTGGCGAGCAGTACTTC.

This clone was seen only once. The DNA of the CDR3 is TGTGCCAGCAGCGTAACACCAGATTCTAACTATGGCTACACCTTC. Translation: CASSVTPDSNYGYTF. This chain links TRBV9 with TRBJ1-2, with D unresolved. Trimming removed 1 base from V and 0 bases from J, with 10 bases in between. This CDR3 spans 15 amino acids. Germline V lookup: CDR1 SGDLS, CDR2 YYNGEE.

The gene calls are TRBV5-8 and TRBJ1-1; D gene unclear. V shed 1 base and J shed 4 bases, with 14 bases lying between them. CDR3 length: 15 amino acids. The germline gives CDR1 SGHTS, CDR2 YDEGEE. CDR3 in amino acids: CASSLFVGRGTEAFF. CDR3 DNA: TGTGCCAGCAGCTTGTTTGTAGGACGCGGCACTGAAGCTTTCTTT. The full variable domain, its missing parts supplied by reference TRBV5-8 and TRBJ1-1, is EAGVTQSPTHLIKTRGQQATLRCSPISGHTSVYWYQQALGLGLQFLLWYDEGEERNRGNFPPRFSGRQFPNYSSELNVNALELEDSALYLCASSLFVGRGTEAFFGQGTRLTVV.

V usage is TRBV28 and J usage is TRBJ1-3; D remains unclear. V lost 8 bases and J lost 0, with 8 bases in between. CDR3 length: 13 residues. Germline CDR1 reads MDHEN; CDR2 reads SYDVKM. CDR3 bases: TGTGCCAGCGAGACTTTCTCTGGAAACACCATATATTTT. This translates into CASETFSGNTIYF.